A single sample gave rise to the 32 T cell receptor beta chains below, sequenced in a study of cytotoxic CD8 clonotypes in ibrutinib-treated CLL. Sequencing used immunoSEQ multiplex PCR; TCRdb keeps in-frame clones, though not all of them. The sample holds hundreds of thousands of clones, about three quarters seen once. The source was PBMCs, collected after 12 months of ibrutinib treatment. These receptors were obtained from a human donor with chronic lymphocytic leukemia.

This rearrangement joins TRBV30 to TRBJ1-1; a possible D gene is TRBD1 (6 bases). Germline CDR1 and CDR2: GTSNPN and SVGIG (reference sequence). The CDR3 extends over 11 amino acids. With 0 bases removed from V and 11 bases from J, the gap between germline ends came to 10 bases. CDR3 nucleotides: TGTGCCTGGAGTGTAGCAGGGGTTGCTTTCTTT. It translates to CAWSVAGVAFF.

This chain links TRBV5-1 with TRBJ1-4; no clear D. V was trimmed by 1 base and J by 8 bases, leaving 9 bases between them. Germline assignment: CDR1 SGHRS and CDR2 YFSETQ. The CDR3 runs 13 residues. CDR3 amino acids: CASSLFLQEKLFF. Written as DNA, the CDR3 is TGCGCCAGCAGCTTGTTCTTGCAGGAAAAACTGTTTTTT.

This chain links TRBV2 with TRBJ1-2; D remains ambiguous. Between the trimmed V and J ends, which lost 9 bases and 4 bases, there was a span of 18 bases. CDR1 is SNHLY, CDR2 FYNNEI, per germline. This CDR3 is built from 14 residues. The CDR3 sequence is CASRDGSLVYGYTF. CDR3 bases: TGTGCCAGTCGCGACGGAAGCTTAGTCTATGGCTACACCTTC.

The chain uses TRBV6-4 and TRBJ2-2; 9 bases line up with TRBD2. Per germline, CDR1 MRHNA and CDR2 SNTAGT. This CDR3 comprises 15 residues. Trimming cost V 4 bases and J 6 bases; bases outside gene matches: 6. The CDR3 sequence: CASSVLAGLSGELFF. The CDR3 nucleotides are TGTGCCAGCAGTGTGCTAGCGGGACTTTCCGGGGAGCTGTTTTTT.

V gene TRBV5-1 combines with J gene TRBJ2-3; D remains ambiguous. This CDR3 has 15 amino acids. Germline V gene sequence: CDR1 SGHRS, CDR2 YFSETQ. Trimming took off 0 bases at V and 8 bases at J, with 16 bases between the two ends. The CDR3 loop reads CASSLAARQRSTQYF. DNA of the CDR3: TGCGCCAGCAGCTTGGCGGCCCGCCAGAGGTCTACGCAGTATTTT.

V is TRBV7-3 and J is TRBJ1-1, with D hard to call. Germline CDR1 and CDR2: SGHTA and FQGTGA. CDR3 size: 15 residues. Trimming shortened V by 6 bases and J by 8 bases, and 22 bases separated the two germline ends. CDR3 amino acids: CASSPAPDGRGEAFF. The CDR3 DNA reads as TGTGCCAGCAGTCCCGCCCCGGACGGACGAGGGGAAGCTTTCTTT.

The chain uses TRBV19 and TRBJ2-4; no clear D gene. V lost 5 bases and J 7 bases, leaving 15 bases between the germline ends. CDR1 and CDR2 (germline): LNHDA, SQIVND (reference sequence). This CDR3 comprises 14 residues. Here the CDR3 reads CASSPPNSRNIQYF. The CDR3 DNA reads TGTGCCAGTAGTCCGCCGAACAGTCGGAACATTCAGTACTTC.

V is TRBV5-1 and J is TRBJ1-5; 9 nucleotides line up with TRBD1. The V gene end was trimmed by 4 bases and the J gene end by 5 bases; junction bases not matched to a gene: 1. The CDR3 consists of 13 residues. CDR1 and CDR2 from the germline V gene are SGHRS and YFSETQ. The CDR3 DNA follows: TGCGCCAGCAGCAGGACAGGGGATCAGCCCCAGCATTTT. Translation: CASSRTGDQPQHF.

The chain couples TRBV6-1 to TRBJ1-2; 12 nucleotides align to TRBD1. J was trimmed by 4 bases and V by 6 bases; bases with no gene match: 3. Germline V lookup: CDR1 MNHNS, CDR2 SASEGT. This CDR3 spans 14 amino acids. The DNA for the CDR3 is TGTGCCAGCAGAGGGACAGGGGGCGGCTATGGCTACACCTTC. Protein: CASRGTGGGYGYTF.

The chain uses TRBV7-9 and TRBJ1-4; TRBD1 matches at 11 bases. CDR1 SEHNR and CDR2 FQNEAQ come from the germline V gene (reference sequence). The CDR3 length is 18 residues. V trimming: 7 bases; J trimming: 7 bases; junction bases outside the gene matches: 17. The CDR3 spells CASTPPGTGGSLSEKLFF. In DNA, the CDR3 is TGTGCCAGCACACCCCCCGGGACAGGGGGTTCACTATCTGAAAAACTGTTTTTT.

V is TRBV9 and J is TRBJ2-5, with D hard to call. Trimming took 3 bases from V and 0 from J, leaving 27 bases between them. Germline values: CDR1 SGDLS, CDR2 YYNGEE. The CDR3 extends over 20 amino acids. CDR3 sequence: CASSASSYPLYLAYQETQYF. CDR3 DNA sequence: TGTGCCAGCAGCGCATCTTCATACCCACTCTATCTGGCGTACCAAGAGACCCAGTACTTC.

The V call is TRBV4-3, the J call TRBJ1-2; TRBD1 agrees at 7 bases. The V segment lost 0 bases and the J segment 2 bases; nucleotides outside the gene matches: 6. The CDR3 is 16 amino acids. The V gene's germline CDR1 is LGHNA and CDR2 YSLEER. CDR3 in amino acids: CASSQDFNRGNYGYTF. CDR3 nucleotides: TGCGCCAGCAGCCAAGATTTCAACAGGGGAAACTATGGCTACACCTTC.

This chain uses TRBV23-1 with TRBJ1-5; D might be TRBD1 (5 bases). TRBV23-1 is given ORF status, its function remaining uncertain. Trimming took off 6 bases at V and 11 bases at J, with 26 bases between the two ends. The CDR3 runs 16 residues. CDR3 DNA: TGCGCCAGCAGCCGGAACTTTCCGGGACTCCCAGGGACCCAGCATTTT. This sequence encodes CASSRNFPGLPGTQHF.

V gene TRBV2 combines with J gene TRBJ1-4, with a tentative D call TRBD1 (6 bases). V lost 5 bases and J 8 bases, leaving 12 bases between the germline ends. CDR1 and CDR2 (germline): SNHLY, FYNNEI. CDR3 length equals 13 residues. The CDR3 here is CASSITGNEKLFF. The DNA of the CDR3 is TGTGCCAGCAGTATCACAGGGAACGAAAAACTGTTTTTT.

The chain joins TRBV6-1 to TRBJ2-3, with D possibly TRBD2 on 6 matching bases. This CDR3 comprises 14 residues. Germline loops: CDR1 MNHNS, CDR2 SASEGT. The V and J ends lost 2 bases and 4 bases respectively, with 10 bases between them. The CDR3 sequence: CASSELGRPDTQYF. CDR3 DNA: TGTGCCAGCAGTGAATTAGGGAGGCCAGATACGCAGTATTTT.

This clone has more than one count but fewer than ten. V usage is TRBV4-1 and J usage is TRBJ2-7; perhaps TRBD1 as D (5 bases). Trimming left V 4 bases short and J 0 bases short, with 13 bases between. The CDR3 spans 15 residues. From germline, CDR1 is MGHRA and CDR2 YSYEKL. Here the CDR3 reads CASSRTGASSYEQYF. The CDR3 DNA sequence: TGCGCCAGCAGCCGCACAGGAGCCAGCTCCTACGAGCAGTACTTC.

Written as DNA, the CDR3 is TGTGCCTGGAGGCTACCGGGACGCCTGAGCTCCTACGAGCAGTACTTC. Protein sequence: CAWRLPGRLSSYEQYF. The chain has TRBV30 and TRBJ2-7; tentatively, D is TRBD1 or TRBD2 (5 bases each). There are 16 residues in the CDR3. Germline CDR1 GTSNPN, CDR2 SVGIG (reference sequence). The V end was cut by 3 bases, the J end by 0 bases, with 18 bases between.

The CDR3, as DNA: TGTGCCAGCAGTGGTAGGGGGACTAGCTTATACGAGCAGTACTTC. This gives the protein CASSGRGTSLYEQYF. This sequence joins TRBV2 and TRBJ2-7, with 9 bases identical to TRBD2. The V segment lost 4 bases and the J segment 4 bases; nucleotides outside the gene matches: 8. The CDR3 sequence is 15 residues long. Germline V lookup: CDR1 SNHLY, CDR2 FYNNEI.

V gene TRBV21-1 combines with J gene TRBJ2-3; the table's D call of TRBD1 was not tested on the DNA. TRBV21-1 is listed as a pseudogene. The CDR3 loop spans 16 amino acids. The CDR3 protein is CASSKDGGQGADTQYF. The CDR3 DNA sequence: TGTGCCAGCAGCAAAGACGGTGGGCAGGGGGCAGATACGCAGTATTTT.

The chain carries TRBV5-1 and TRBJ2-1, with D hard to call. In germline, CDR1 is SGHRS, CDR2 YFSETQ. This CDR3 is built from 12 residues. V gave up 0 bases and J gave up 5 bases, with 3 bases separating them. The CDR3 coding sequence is TGCGCCAGCAGCTTGGGTAACAATGAGCAGTTCTTC. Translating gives CASSLGNNEQFF.

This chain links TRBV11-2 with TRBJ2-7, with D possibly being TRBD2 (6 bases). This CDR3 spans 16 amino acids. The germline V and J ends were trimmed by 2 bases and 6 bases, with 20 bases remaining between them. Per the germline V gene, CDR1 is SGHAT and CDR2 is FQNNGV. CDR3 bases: TGTGCCAGCAGCTTAAACCAGGGACTCTCTTCTCGCGAGCAGTACTTC. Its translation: CASSLNQGLSSREQYF.

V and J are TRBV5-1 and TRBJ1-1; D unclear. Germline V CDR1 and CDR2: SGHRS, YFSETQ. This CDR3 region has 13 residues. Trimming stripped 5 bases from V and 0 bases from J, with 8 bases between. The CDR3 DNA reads TGCGCCAGCAGTCTCTTAATGAACACTGAAGCTTTCTTT. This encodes CASSLLMNTEAFF.

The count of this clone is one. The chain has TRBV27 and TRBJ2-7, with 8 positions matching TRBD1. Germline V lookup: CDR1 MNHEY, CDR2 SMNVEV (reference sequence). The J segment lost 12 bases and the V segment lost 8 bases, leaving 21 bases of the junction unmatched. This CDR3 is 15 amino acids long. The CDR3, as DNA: TGTGCCAGCTCTATTTTGGCAGGGGGCGTGGGGGTTTGGTACTTC. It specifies CASSILAGGVGVWYF.

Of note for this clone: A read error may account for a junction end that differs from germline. The CDR3 coding sequence is TGTGCCAGCAGTTTAGACCCGGACCGGGCGCCGAGCTTC. Protein sequence: CASSLDPDRAPSF. J is TRBJ1-2 and V is TRBV28, with D unclear. Germline lookup yields CDR1 MDHEN and CDR2 SYDVKM. The CDR3 loop spans 13 amino acids.

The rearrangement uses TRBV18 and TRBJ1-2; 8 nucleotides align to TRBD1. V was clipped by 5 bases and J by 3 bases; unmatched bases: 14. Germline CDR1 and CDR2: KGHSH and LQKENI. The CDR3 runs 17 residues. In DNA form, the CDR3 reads TGTGCCAGCTCAGATCTCCCCGGGACAGGATCGTACTATGGCTACACCTTC. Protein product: CASSDLPGTGSYYGYTF.

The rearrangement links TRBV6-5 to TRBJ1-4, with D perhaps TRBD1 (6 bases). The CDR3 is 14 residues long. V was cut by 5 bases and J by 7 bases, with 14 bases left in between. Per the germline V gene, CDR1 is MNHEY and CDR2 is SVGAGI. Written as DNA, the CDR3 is TGTGCCAGCAGTCCACGGGGGGGCGGTGAAAAACTGTTTTTT. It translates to CASSPRGGGEKLFF.

DNA for the CDR3: TGTGCCAGCAGCTTTGGGGCCGGGGAGCTGTTTTTT. Encoded protein: CASSFGAGELFF. The rearrangement joins TRBV7-9 to TRBJ2-2; D unresolved. V lost 3 bases, J lost 6 bases, and 5 bases lay in between. The CDR3 is 12 amino acids. Germline values: CDR1 SEHNR, CDR2 FQNEAQ (reference sequence).

The CDR3: CASSDRLAGAHEQYF. CDR3 bases: TGTGCCAGCAGCGATCGACTAGCGGGAGCCCACGAGCAGTACTTC. The rearrangement joins TRBV7-2 to TRBJ2-7; 12 bases map to TRBD2. The CDR3 spans 15 residues. The J segment lost 5 bases and the V segment lost 5 bases, leaving 7 bases of the junction unmatched. CDR1 and CDR2 from the germline V gene are SGHTA and FQGNSA.

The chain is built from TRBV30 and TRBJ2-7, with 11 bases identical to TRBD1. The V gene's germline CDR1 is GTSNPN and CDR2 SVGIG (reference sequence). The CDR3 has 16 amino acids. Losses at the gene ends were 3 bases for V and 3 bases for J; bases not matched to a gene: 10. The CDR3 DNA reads TGTGCCTGGAGCCAAACCCTCGGGACAGGGGGCTACGAGCAGTACTTC. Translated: CAWSQTLGTGGYEQYF.

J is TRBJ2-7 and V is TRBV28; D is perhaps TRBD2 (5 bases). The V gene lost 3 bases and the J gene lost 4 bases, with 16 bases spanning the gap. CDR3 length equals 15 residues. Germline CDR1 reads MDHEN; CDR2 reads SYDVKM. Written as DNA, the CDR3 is TGTGCCAGCAGTTTGGCGCCTAGCCTAGGGTACGAGCAGTACTTC. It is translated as CASSLAPSLGYEQYF.

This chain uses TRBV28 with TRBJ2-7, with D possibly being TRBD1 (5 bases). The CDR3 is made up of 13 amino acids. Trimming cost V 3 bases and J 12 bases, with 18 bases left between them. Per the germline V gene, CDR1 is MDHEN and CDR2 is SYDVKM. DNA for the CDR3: TGTGCCAGCAGTTTTGCCGACCAGCAGGGCTGGTACTTC. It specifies CASSFADQQGWYF.

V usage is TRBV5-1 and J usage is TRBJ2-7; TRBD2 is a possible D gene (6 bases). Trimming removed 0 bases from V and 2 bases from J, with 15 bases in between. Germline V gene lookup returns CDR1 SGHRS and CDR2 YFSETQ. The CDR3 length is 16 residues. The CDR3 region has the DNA TGCGCCAGCAGCTTGGGCCCTGGTGGGAGGACCTACGAGCAGTACTTC. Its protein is CASSLGPGGRTYEQYF.